These T cell receptor beta chains were read from a single sample in a study of CD8 T cells in ankylosing spondylitis. TCRdb reprocessed the 5' RACE reads via MiXCR and lists one record per CDR3 protein. The sample lists 450,000 to 550,000 distinct CDR3 sequences, about 5.2% seen once, with 3% to 4% in the top ten. The sample comprised blood, either unsorted or a sorted T cell fraction (not recorded which). These receptors were collected from a male donor with ankylosing spondylitis. Both conserved end residues are part of each CDR3. Each record gives: CDR3 DNA, CDR3 protein, J gene, V gene, CDR3 length, D gene, clone size. D genes are given only for firm matches. The size entry is marked missing in some rows and otherwise reads once, few, many or a size class.

cdr3_nt: TGCAGTGCTAGAGATCTAGGGGGAGGAACTAATGAAAAACTGTTTTTT
cdr3_aa: CSARDLGGGTNEKLFF
j_call: TRBJ1-4
v_call: TRBV20-1
cdr3_length: 16
d_call: NA
clone_size: many

cdr3_nt: TGTGCCAGCAGCCTGGGGTACTTGAACACTGAAGCTTTCTTT
cdr3_aa: CASSLGYLNTEAFF
j_call: TRBJ1-1
v_call: TRBV3-1
cdr3_length: 14
d_call: NA
clone_size: few

cdr3_nt: TGTGCCAGCAGTTTTGGCCTCTATAGCAATCAGCCCCAGCATTTT
cdr3_aa: CASSFGLYSNQPQHF
j_call: TRBJ1-5
v_call: TRBV28
cdr3_length: 15
d_call: NA
clone_size: NA

cdr3_nt: TGTGCCAGCAGTGGACGGACAGTGCAGTATTTT
cdr3_aa: CASSGRTVQYF
j_call: TRBJ2-3
v_call: TRBV6-1
cdr3_length: 11
d_call: NA
clone_size: few

cdr3_nt: TGCGCCAGCAGCCTTCGACAGGGGACGGGGACTAGCGTAGTCAATGAGCAGTTCTTC
cdr3_aa: CASSLRQGTGTSVVNEQFF
j_call: TRBJ2-1
v_call: TRBV4-1
cdr3_length: 19
d_call: TRBD2
clone_size: many

cdr3_nt: TGCGCCAGCAGCCAAGATCGGCTCTCCACTGAAGCTTTCTTT
cdr3_aa: CASSQDRLSTEAFF
j_call: TRBJ1-1
v_call: TRBV4-3
cdr3_length: 14
d_call: NA
clone_size: many

cdr3_nt: TGCGCCAGCAGTCGTCAGGGGGTAGCCTACGAGCAGTACTTC
cdr3_aa: CASSRQGVAYEQYF
j_call: TRBJ2-7
v_call: TRBV5-1
cdr3_length: 14
d_call: TRBD1
clone_size: many

cdr3_nt: TGTGTCAGCAGTTTAGAAGCCGGCAGGCACAGAAATCAGCCCCAGCATTTT
cdr3_aa: CVSSLEAGRHRNQPQHF
j_call: TRBJ1-5
v_call: TRBV12-3/TRBV12-4
cdr3_length: 17
d_call: NA
clone_size: NA

cdr3_nt: TGTGCCAGCAGGCGTGGCAATCAGCCCCAGCATTTT
cdr3_aa: CASRRGNQPQHF
j_call: TRBJ1-5
v_call: TRBV5-6
cdr3_length: 12
d_call: NA
clone_size: many

cdr3_nt: TGTGCCAGCAGCGAGGGGTTGAAGACCCAGTACTTC
cdr3_aa: CASSEGLKTQYF
j_call: TRBJ2-5
v_call: TRBV7-9
cdr3_length: 12
d_call: NA
clone_size: many

cdr3_nt: TGTGCCAGCAGTAAACGGGACACAGATACGCAGTATTTT
cdr3_aa: CASSKRDTDTQYF
j_call: TRBJ2-3
v_call: TRBV28
cdr3_length: 13
d_call: NA
clone_size: many

cdr3_nt: TGCGCCAGCAGCTTACAAGTCAGGGGGAACTATGGCTACACCTTC
cdr3_aa: CASSLQVRGNYGYTF
j_call: TRBJ1-2
v_call: TRBV4-1
cdr3_length: 15
d_call: TRBD1
clone_size: many

cdr3_nt: TGCGCCAGCAGCCAAGAAGGGGGCGCCGACCAGCCCCAGCATTTT
cdr3_aa: CASSQEGGADQPQHF
j_call: TRBJ1-5
v_call: TRBV4-1
cdr3_length: 15
d_call: TRBD1
clone_size: many

cdr3_nt: TGCGCCAGCAGCAAGGGACAGCACTACGAGCAGTACTTC
cdr3_aa: CASSKGQHYEQYF
j_call: TRBJ2-7
v_call: TRBV5-1
cdr3_length: 13
d_call: TRBD1
clone_size: many

cdr3_nt: TGTGCCAGCAACCGAGGGGGGGGGACCTACAATGAGCAGTTCTTC
cdr3_aa: CASNRGGGTYNEQFF
j_call: TRBJ2-1
v_call: TRBV5-6
cdr3_length: 15
d_call: NA
clone_size: NA

cdr3_nt: TGTGCCAGCAGCAAAGCGCCCGTTGGGAACACTGAAGCTTTCTTT
cdr3_aa: CASSKAPVGNTEAFF
j_call: TRBJ1-1
v_call: TRBV21-1
cdr3_length: 15
d_call: NA
clone_size: NA

cdr3_nt: TGCGCCAGCAGCCAAGTTCGCAGGAACGGGGAGCTGTTTTTT
cdr3_aa: CASSQVRRNGELFF
j_call: TRBJ2-2
v_call: TRBV4-3
cdr3_length: 14
d_call: NA
clone_size: many

cdr3_nt: TGTGCCAGCAGCCTTAGCGGGACAACAGTTACGCAGTATTTT
cdr3_aa: CASSLSGTTVTQYF
j_call: TRBJ2-3
v_call: TRBV7-9
cdr3_length: 14
d_call: TRBD2
clone_size: NA

cdr3_nt: TGTGCCAGCAGGGACAGGGGAGAATACGAGCAGTACTTC
cdr3_aa: CASRDRGEYEQYF
j_call: TRBJ2-7
v_call: TRBV12-3/TRBV12-4
cdr3_length: 13
d_call: TRBD1
clone_size: many

cdr3_nt: TGTGCCAGCAGCTTTAGCGTTAGGGGCACAGATACGCAGTATTTT
cdr3_aa: CASSFSVRGTDTQYF
j_call: TRBJ2-3
v_call: TRBV7-9
cdr3_length: 15
d_call: NA
clone_size: many

cdr3_nt: TGTGCCAGCACGATGGACGTCACAGATACGCAGTATTTT
cdr3_aa: CASTMDVTDTQYF
j_call: TRBJ2-3
v_call: TRBV6-2/TRBV6-3
cdr3_length: 13
d_call: NA
clone_size: many

cdr3_nt: TGTGCCAGCAGTTCCCGCAAAGGTTGGGGCACAGATACGCAGTATTTT
cdr3_aa: CASSSRKGWGTDTQYF
j_call: TRBJ2-3
v_call: TRBV6-5
cdr3_length: 16
d_call: NA
clone_size: many

cdr3_nt: TGTGCCAGCAGCCGAGACAGATACAATGAGCAGTTCTTC
cdr3_aa: CASSRDRYNEQFF
j_call: TRBJ2-1
v_call: TRBV3-1
cdr3_length: 13
d_call: NA
clone_size: many

cdr3_nt: TGTGCCAGCAGCCTCCCGGGGGAGCCCCATGAGCAGTTCTTC
cdr3_aa: CASSLPGEPHEQFF
j_call: TRBJ2-1
v_call: TRBV4-2
cdr3_length: 14
d_call: NA
clone_size: many

cdr3_nt: TGTGCCAGCAGTATGGACGGATCTAACTATGGCTACACCTTC
cdr3_aa: CASSMDGSNYGYTF
j_call: TRBJ1-2
v_call: TRBV27
cdr3_length: 14
d_call: NA
clone_size: many

cdr3_nt: TGTGCCATCAGTGAGCTCTCAGTTTACTATGGCTACACCTTC
cdr3_aa: CAISELSVYYGYTF
j_call: TRBJ1-2
v_call: TRBV10-3
cdr3_length: 14
d_call: NA
clone_size: many

cdr3_nt: TGTGCCAGCTCACGAAGAGATGAGCAGTTCTTC
cdr3_aa: CASSRRDEQFF
j_call: TRBJ2-1
v_call: TRBV18
cdr3_length: 11
d_call: NA
clone_size: many

cdr3_nt: TGTGCCAGCAGCAGTGGACCCTATAGCAATCAGCCCCAGCATTTT
cdr3_aa: CASSSGPYSNQPQHF
j_call: TRBJ1-5
v_call: TRBV21-1
cdr3_length: 15
d_call: NA
clone_size: many

cdr3_nt: TGTGCCAGCAGTTACTGGTCGGGGTTCACAGATACGCAGTATTTT
cdr3_aa: CASSYWSGFTDTQYF
j_call: TRBJ2-3
v_call: TRBV6-5
cdr3_length: 15
d_call: NA
clone_size: many

cdr3_nt: TGTGCCAGCACCATAACCGGGACAGGGTCAGGGGAGCAGTACTTC
cdr3_aa: CASTITGTGSGEQYF
j_call: TRBJ2-7
v_call: TRBV6-1
cdr3_length: 15
d_call: TRBD1
clone_size: few

cdr3_nt: TGTGCCAGCAGCGCCGGGACAGTCCCGTCCTACAATGAGCAGTTCTTC
cdr3_aa: CASSAGTVPSYNEQFF
j_call: TRBJ2-1
v_call: TRBV7-8
cdr3_length: 16
d_call: TRBD1
clone_size: few

cdr3_nt: TGCAGTGGTTCAAGCTTTTTAGCCTACAATGAGCAGTTCTTC
cdr3_aa: CSGSSFLAYNEQFF
j_call: TRBJ2-1
v_call: TRBV20-1
cdr3_length: 14
d_call: NA
clone_size: many

cdr3_nt: TGCAGTGCTAGAGATCGGGTCAGATCGGGGTTCTTC
cdr3_aa: CSARDRVRSGFF
j_call: TRBJ2-1
v_call: TRBV20-1
cdr3_length: 12
d_call: NA
clone_size: many

cdr3_nt: TGCAGCGTTGAAAACGGGGTTAACTTGGGTGAGCAGTTCTTC
cdr3_aa: CSVENGVNLGEQFF
j_call: TRBJ2-1
v_call: TRBV29-1
cdr3_length: 14
d_call: NA
clone_size: many

cdr3_nt: TGCGCCAGCAACTCAGGTATGGGGGAATTCACTGAAGCTTTCTTT
cdr3_aa: CASNSGMGEFTEAFF
j_call: TRBJ1-1
v_call: TRBV5-1
cdr3_length: 15
d_call: NA
clone_size: many

cdr3_nt: TGTGCCAGCAGCTTCGGACTAGACTCCGGGGAGCTGTTTTTT
cdr3_aa: CASSFGLDSGELFF
j_call: TRBJ2-2
v_call: TRBV7-2
cdr3_length: 14
d_call: TRBD2
clone_size: many

cdr3_nt: TGTGCCAGCAGCTTAGGGGTGCGAGCGGGGGGGTTCTTC
cdr3_aa: CASSLGVRAGGFF
j_call: TRBJ2-1
v_call: TRBV7-2
cdr3_length: 13
d_call: TRBD2
clone_size: many

cdr3_nt: TGCGCCAGCAGCCTGACTAGCGGGAGGTTATACAATGAGCAGTTCTTC
cdr3_aa: CASSLTSGRLYNEQFF
j_call: TRBJ2-1
v_call: TRBV4-1
cdr3_length: 16
d_call: TRBD2
clone_size: few

cdr3_nt: TGCAGTGCTAGTCCCCGGGCCTATATTTATCAGCCCCAGCATTTT
cdr3_aa: CSASPRAYIYQPQHF
j_call: TRBJ1-5
v_call: TRBV20-1
cdr3_length: 15
d_call: NA
clone_size: many

cdr3_nt: TGTGCCAGCAGAACAGGGCGCACCGGGGAGCTGTTTTTT
cdr3_aa: CASRTGRTGELFF
j_call: TRBJ2-2
v_call: TRBV5-5
cdr3_length: 13
d_call: NA
clone_size: many

cdr3_nt: TGCGCCAGCAGCTTGGAAGATTTTTACAATGAGCAGTTCTTC
cdr3_aa: CASSLEDFYNEQFF
j_call: TRBJ2-1
v_call: TRBV5-1
cdr3_length: 14
d_call: NA
clone_size: many

cdr3_nt: TGTGCCAGCAGTCCTCGCGCCCGGCTCCGTGAGCTGTTTTTT
cdr3_aa: CASSPRARLRELFF
j_call: TRBJ2-2
v_call: TRBV12-3/TRBV12-4
cdr3_length: 14
d_call: NA
clone_size: many

cdr3_nt: TGTGCCAGCAGGACAGGGCTCCCCAATCAGCCCCAGCATTTT
cdr3_aa: CASRTGLPNQPQHF
j_call: TRBJ1-5
v_call: TRBV6-1
cdr3_length: 14
d_call: TRBD1
clone_size: many

cdr3_nt: TGCGCCAGCAGCTCCCCCGGGACAGGGGCCGGGGCCAACGTCCTGACTTTC
cdr3_aa: CASSSPGTGAGANVLTF
j_call: TRBJ2-6
v_call: TRBV5-1
cdr3_length: 17
d_call: TRBD1
clone_size: NA

cdr3_nt: TGCAGAGGGGTGGGGGCCGGGGAGACCCAGTACTTC
cdr3_aa: CRGVGAGETQYF
j_call: TRBJ2-5
v_call: TRBV20-1
cdr3_length: 12
d_call: NA
clone_size: few

cdr3_nt: TGCAGCGTTGTTGATCGGGACAGACCCTACGAGCAGTACTTC
cdr3_aa: CSVVDRDRPYEQYF
j_call: TRBJ2-7
v_call: TRBV29-1
cdr3_length: 14
d_call: TRBD1
clone_size: many

cdr3_nt: TGCGCCAGCAGCCGTTCCCGGGACAGGGGGGATACGCAGTATTTT
cdr3_aa: CASSRSRDRGDTQYF
j_call: TRBJ2-3
v_call: TRBV5-1
cdr3_length: 15
d_call: TRBD1
clone_size: many

cdr3_nt: TGCGCCAGCAGCCTACTGGGGGGAGAAGCTTTCTTT
cdr3_aa: CASSLLGGEAFF
j_call: TRBJ1-1
v_call: TRBV4-1
cdr3_length: 12
d_call: NA
clone_size: many

cdr3_nt: TGTGCCAGCAGCTTGCGAGCACTGACGGGTGGCTACACCTTC
cdr3_aa: CASSLRALTGGYTF
j_call: TRBJ1-2
v_call: TRBV5-5
cdr3_length: 14
d_call: NA
clone_size: NA

cdr3_nt: TGCAGTGCTATATTGACTAGCGGGTATGAGCAGTTCTTC
cdr3_aa: CSAILTSGYEQFF
j_call: TRBJ2-1
v_call: TRBV20-1
cdr3_length: 13
d_call: TRBD2
clone_size: many

cdr3_nt: TGCAGTGCTAGAACTATACAGGGAGATCAGCCCCAGCATTTT
cdr3_aa: CSARTIQGDQPQHF
j_call: TRBJ1-5
v_call: TRBV20-1
cdr3_length: 14
d_call: NA
clone_size: NA

cdr3_nt: TGTGCCAGCAGACCTCCTGACAGGGGGCGAGGATACGAGCAGTACTTC
cdr3_aa: CASRPPDRGRGYEQYF
j_call: TRBJ2-7
v_call: TRBV27
cdr3_length: 16
d_call: TRBD1
clone_size: many

cdr3_nt: TGTGCCAGCAGTACCAAAATCCAACTCTACACCAAACAAGAGACCCAGTACTTC
cdr3_aa: CASSTKIQLYTKQETQYF
j_call: TRBJ2-5
v_call: TRBV27
cdr3_length: 18
d_call: NA
clone_size: many

cdr3_nt: TGTGCCAGCAGTGCCCGTCGCACTAGCGGTTACGAGCAGTACTTC
cdr3_aa: CASSARRTSGYEQYF
j_call: TRBJ2-7
v_call: TRBV25-1
cdr3_length: 15
d_call: TRBD2
clone_size: many